This T cell receptor (beta chain) comes out of a study of T cells in Graves' hyperthyroidism and ophthalmopathy. Study-wide results and caveats: Blood also held most thyroid clonotypes expanded beyond 0.001. Model-based prediction identified ophthalmopathy a median roughly 5.9 months prior to its onset.

In making diagnoses, clinical symptoms, serum thyroxine and TRAb, thyroid ultrasound and orbital computed tomography were all used. Drawn at first hyperthyroidism diagnosis, the blood sample preceded any ophthalmopathy symptoms. It was RNA transcripts that yielded the amplified TCR beta CDR3 regions. An initial round of RT-PCR targeting the TCR CDR3 relied on the HTBI primer set. TCRdb used MiXCR to reprocess the multiplex PCR reads, holding one entry per CDR3 protein. Found here are hundreds of thousands of distinct CDR3 sequences, 18% of them singletons; the top ten hold approximately 16%. Trimming removed 3 bases from V and 1 base from J; junction bases left unmatched: 5. Germline V CDR1 and CDR2: LNHDA, SQIVND (reference sequence). The CDR3 is 15 residues long. Turning to this clonotype: Its antigen remains unknown.

The receptor comes from a woman aged 45-65 years with Graves' hyperthyroidism that later progressed to Graves' ophthalmopathy. V gene TRBV19 combines with J gene TRBJ1-2; 7 positions agree with TRBD1. Sequenced material: blood. The CDR3: CASSIKGAYNYGYTF. CDR3 bases: TGTGCCAGTAGTATTAAGGGGGCGTATAACTATGGCTACACCTTC.